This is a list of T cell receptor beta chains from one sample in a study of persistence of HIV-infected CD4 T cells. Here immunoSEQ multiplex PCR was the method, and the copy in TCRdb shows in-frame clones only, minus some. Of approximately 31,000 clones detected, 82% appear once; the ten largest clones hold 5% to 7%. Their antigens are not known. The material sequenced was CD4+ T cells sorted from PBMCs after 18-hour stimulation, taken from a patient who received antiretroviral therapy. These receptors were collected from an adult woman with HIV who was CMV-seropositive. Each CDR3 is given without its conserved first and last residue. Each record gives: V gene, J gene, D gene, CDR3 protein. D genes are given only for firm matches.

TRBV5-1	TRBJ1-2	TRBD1	ASSRGQGPTYGYT
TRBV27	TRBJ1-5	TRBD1	ASSSPGQGNQPQH
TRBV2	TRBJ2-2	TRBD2	ASWPGGVTGELF
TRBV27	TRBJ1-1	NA	ASSLQGGTEAF
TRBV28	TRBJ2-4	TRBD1	ASSLLNRGTLAKNIQY
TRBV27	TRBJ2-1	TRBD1	ASLDRANEQF
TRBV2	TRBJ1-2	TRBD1	ASTPDRDGYT
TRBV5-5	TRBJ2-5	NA	ASSLDPLGGGRETQY
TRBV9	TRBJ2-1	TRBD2	ASSVTSGGARGYNEQF
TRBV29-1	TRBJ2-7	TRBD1	SVTGDRYEQY
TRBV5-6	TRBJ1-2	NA	ASSFRAGHKSYT
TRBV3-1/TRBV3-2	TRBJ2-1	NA	ASSQMAGPNEQF
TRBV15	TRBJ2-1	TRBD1	ATRAEIGTGYNEQF
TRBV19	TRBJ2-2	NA	ASSYRSGELF
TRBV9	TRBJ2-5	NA	ASSVSNTGRETQY
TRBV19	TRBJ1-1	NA	ASSVGVRAF
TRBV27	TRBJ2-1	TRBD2	ASSPPGLAGGRGNEQF
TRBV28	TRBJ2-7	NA	ASSLFGRKNHEQY
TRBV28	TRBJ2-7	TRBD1	AIEGPGQGSYEQY
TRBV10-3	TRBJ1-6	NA	AITRSRDNSPLH
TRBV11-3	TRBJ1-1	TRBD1	ASSLEGQSMNTEAF
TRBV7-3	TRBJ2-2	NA	ASSLQRNTGELF
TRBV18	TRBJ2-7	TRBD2	ASSPDQWTSSTYEQY
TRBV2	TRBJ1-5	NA	ASSLQDRTVTH
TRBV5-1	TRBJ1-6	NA	ASSLETGWGSPLH
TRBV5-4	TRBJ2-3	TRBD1	ASSLVGSGQGRADTQY
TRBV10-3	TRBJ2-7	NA	AIRSNRAEQY
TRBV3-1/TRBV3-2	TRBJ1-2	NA	ASSQVGGNYGYT
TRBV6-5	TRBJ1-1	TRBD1	ASRSQGAATEAF
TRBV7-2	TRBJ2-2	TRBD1	ASSLVPRQGPTGELF
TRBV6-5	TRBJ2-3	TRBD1	ASSYRDSGTQY
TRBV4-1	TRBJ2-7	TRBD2	ASSQGLADSYEQY
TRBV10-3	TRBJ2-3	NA	ATGGGTLQD
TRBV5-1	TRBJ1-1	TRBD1	ASMRGQNTEAF
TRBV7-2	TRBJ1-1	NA	ASSWGPANTEAF
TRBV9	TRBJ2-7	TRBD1	ASSVDGTGGIDEQY
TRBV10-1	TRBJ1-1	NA	ASKRQENTEAF
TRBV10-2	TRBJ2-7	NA	AGRDSPTEQY
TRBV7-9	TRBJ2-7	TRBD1	ASSFGQGAREQY
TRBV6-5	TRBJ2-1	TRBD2	ASERSGGRGAQF
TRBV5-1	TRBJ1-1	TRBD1	ASSLTGDTEAF
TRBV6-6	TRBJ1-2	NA	ASRPWGTLDYGYT